The next 9 T cell receptor beta chains were all read from a single sample in a study of T cell responses to AZD1222 COVID-19 vaccine. Clones were read by immunoSEQ multiplex PCR, and TCRdb kept only the in-frame ones, dropping some. The data contain approximately 110,000 clones, approximately 88% of them singletons. The sample consisted of peripheral blood, taken on day 0 of AZD1222 vaccination. These receptors all stem from an adult in good health.

The CDR3, as DNA: TGTGCCAGCAGCCTCATGGGGACTAGTGGGGCCGGGGAGCTGTTTTTT. Translated, it gives CASSLMGTSGAGELFF. The J gene is TRBJ2-2, the V gene TRBV3-1 (or the pseudogene TRBV3-2); 8 nucleotides match TRBD2. V lost 4 bases and J lost 6; bases outside the gene matches: 10. CDR1 is LGHDT and CDR2 is YNNKEL in the germline V gene (reference sequence). The CDR3 has 16 residues.

J is TRBJ2-1 and V is TRBV5-3, with 9 bases aligning to TRBD2. TRBV5-3 is noted as an ORF with a role that remains uncertain. This CDR3 contains 16 residues. The V and J ends lost 5 bases and 5 bases, in that order; junction bases with no gene match: 11. CDR3 in amino acids: CARSSRAGGYDNEQFF. In nucleotides, the CDR3 is TGTGCCAGAAGTTCCCGCGCGGGGGGGTACGACAATGAGCAGTTCTTC.

CDR3 in DNA: TGTGCCAGCGGGACTAGCGGGAGCGGTGAGCAGTTCTTC. It is translated as CASGTSGSGEQFF. This chain uses TRBV2 with TRBJ2-1; 14 bases match TRBD2. With 8 bases clipped from V and 9 bases from J, the junction kept 3 bases outside the gene matches. The CDR3 runs 13 residues. Per germline, CDR1 SNHLY and CDR2 FYNNEI.

This rearrangement joins TRBV5-4 to TRBJ1-2, with 9 bases fitting TRBD1. CDR3 length: 14 residues. V gave up 4 bases and J gave up 5 bases; unmatched junction bases: 6. Germline CDR1 reads SGHNT; CDR2 reads YYREEE (reference sequence). CDR3 sequence (DNA): TGTGCCAGCAGCATGGACAGGGGCAATTATGGCTACACCTTC. It codes for CASSMDRGNYGYTF.

This chain links TRBV24-1 with TRBJ2-3; 9 nucleotides align to TRBD2. Germline CDR1 and CDR2: KGHDR and SFDVKD. This CDR3 has 17 amino acids. The junction had 11 bases not matched to a gene; V was cut back by 5 bases and J by 3 bases. The CDR3 DNA sequence: TGTGCCACCAGTGCCCCGATAGCGGGGGCGAGGACAGATACGCAGTATTTT. Encoded protein: CATSAPIAGARTDTQYF.

This rearrangement joins TRBV11-3 to TRBJ2-1; D might be TRBD2 (5 bases). V was cut by 4 bases and J by 1 base, with 14 bases left in between. The CDR3 extends over 16 amino acids. Per the germline V gene, CDR1 is SGHNT and CDR2 is YENEEA. CDR3 sequence: CASSSPTGRSYNEQFF. The CDR3 nucleotides are TGTGCCAGCAGCTCTCCCACGGGGAGATCCTACAATGAGCAGTTCTTC.

The genes are TRBV24-1 and TRBJ1-1; a possible D gene is TRBD1 (5 bases). Germline-derived CDR1 and CDR2 are KGHDR and SFDVKD. V dropped 4 bases and J dropped 6 bases, with 8 bases sitting between them. The CDR3 loop spans 12 amino acids. CDR3 region: CATSDQGAEAFF. In DNA form, the CDR3 reads TGTGCCACCAGTGACCAAGGGGCTGAAGCTTTCTTT.

The V call is TRBV10-3, the J call TRBJ2-5; 7 bases fit TRBD1. This CDR3 spans 12 amino acids. J was trimmed by 5 bases and V by 8 bases; bases with no gene match: 5. CDR1 is ENHRY and CDR2 is SYGVKD in the germline V gene. CDR3: CAIREGGETQYF. In DNA form, the CDR3 reads TGTGCCATCCGAGAAGGGGGCGAGACCCAGTACTTC.

This clone was seen just once. The CDR3 bases are TGTGCCAGCAGCCACTTACAGTTCGCAGGGGGGATCAACTATGGCTACACCTTC. Translating it yields CASSHLQFAGGINYGYTF. The chain recombines TRBV3-1 (or the pseudogene TRBV3-2) with TRBJ1-2, with 7 positions matching TRBD1. Trimming removed 3 bases from V and 2 bases from J; junction bases left unmatched: 15. This CDR3 is built from 18 residues. Germline V gives CDR1 LGHDT, CDR2 YNNKEL (reference sequence).